A single sample gave rise to the 27 T cell receptor beta chains below, sequenced in a study of radiotherapy plus CTLA-4 blockade in lung cancer. Clones were read by immunoSEQ multiplex PCR, and TCRdb kept only the in-frame ones, dropping some. The sample holds tens of thousands of clones, over 70% seen once. The specimen comprised peripheral blood, sampled from a patient treated with radiotherapy plus ipilimumab. All receptors come from a human donor with non-small cell lung cancer whose response to radiotherapy plus ipilimumab could not be evaluated. Some clones in this sample may be carry-over from other donors' samples.

This clone appeared once. This sequence joins TRBV5-4 and TRBJ1-2; 9 bases are a match to TRBD1. This CDR3 is built from 14 residues. J was trimmed by 5 bases and V by 3 bases; bases with no gene match: 5. Germline loops: CDR1 SGHNT, CDR2 YYREEE (reference sequence). The CDR3 DNA reads TGTGCCAGCAGCTCGTCCGGGACAGGGTATGGCTACACCTTC. This encodes CASSSSGTGYGYTF.

The V and J genes are TRBV7-2 and TRBJ2-2; 13 bases agree with TRBD2. Trimming removed 1 base from V and 7 bases from J; junction bases left unmatched: 3. This CDR3 contains 16 residues. CDR1 and CDR2 (germline): SGHTA, FQGNSA. CDR3 nucleotides: TGTGCCAGCAGCTTAGGACTAGCGGGGGGACTCGGGGAGCTGTTTTTT. It yields the protein CASSLGLAGGLGELFF.

This clone has more than one count but fewer than ten. The V call is TRBV21-1, the J call TRBJ1-4. TRBV21-1 is a known pseudogene. The CDR3 consists of 12 residues. This chain's CDR3 is CASSKIVEKLFF. The CDR3 bases are TGTGCCAGCAGCAAAATAGTGGAAAAACTGTTTTTT.

CDR3 coding DNA: TGTGCCAGCAGCTCCCCCGGGACAGGAACCTACGAGCAGTACTTC. It is translated as CASSSPGTGTYEQYF. This rearrangement joins TRBV7-2 to TRBJ2-7; 8 nucleotides agree with TRBD1. The CDR3 is 15 amino acids. V was clipped by 4 bases and J by 2 bases; unmatched bases: 7. The germline gives CDR1 SGHTA, CDR2 FQGNSA. The full variable domain, completed using reference TRBV7-2 and TRBJ2-7, is GAGVSQSPSNKVTEKGKDVELRCDPISGHTALYWYRQSLGQGLEFLIYFQGNSAPDKSGLPSDRFSAERTGGSVSTLTIQRTQQEDSAVYLCASSSPGTGTYEQYFGPGTRLTVT.

V is TRBV7-2 and J is TRBJ1-3; possible D gene TRBD1, 5 bases. Per germline, CDR1 SGHTA and CDR2 FQGNSA. The CDR3 consists of 16 residues. Trimming took off 1 base at V and 0 bases at J, with 10 bases between the two ends. Here the CDR3 reads CASSLVSGGSGNTIYF. The DNA of the CDR3 is TGTGCCAGCAGCTTAGTATCCGGGGGCTCTGGAAACACCATATATTTT.

This chain links TRBV18 with TRBJ1-4; the D gene is possibly TRBD1 (5 bases). The CDR3 extends over 16 amino acids. Trimming left V 2 bases short and J 5 bases short, with 15 bases between. The germline gives CDR1 KGHSH, CDR2 LQKENI. CDR3 coding DNA: TGTGCCAGCTCACCATCCCAGTCAGGGTCCAATGAAAAACTGTTTTTT. It specifies CASSPSQSGSNEKLFF.

V and J are TRBV28 and TRBJ1-2, with 8 positions matching TRBD1. Germline CDR1 is MDHEN and CDR2 is SYDVKM. The CDR3 has 20 residues. V shed 2 bases, J shed 0 bases, and the junction held 17 bases outside the gene matches. The CDR3 is CASSLASPLRDRSPNYGYTF. As DNA, the CDR3 is TGTGCCAGCAGTTTAGCATCTCCACTCCGGGACAGGAGCCCTAACTATGGCTACACCTTC.

V gene TRBV6-5 combines with J gene TRBJ2-4; 9 bases are a match to TRBD1. The CDR3 loop spans 16 amino acids. Looked up from germline, CDR1 is MNHEY and CDR2 is SVGAGI. J was trimmed by 1 base and V by 3 bases; bases with no gene match: 4. The CDR3 spells CASSYTGGTAKNIQYF. In DNA form, the CDR3 reads TGTGCCAGCAGTTATACAGGGGGCACGGCCAAAAACATTCAGTACTTC.

This chain uses TRBV10-3 with TRBJ2-5; TRBD1 aligns across 7 bases. TRBJ2-7 matches the DNA end more closely, so the J call is doubtful. CDR3 size: 12 residues. In germline, CDR1 is ENHRY, CDR2 SYGVKD. Here the CDR3 reads CAISPTGSEQYF. The CDR3 bases are TGTGCCATCAGCCCGACAGGGAGCGAGCAGTACTTC.

V and J are TRBV28 and TRBJ1-2; weak D call: TRBD1 (6 bases). V was trimmed by 5 bases and J by 8 bases, leaving 15 bases between them. This CDR3 region has 13 residues. Germline CDR1 is MDHEN and CDR2 is SYDVKM. The CDR3 protein is CASSQGLWEGYTF. The CDR3 DNA is TGTGCCAGCAGTCAGGGGCTCTGGGAAGGCTACACCTTC.

The chain is built from TRBV6-1 and TRBJ2-2; 7 nucleotides agree with TRBD1. The trim removed 7 bases at V and 6 bases at J, leaving 11 bases unmatched. The CDR3 runs 15 residues. Germline CDR1 and CDR2: MNHNS and SASEGT. The CDR3 region is CASNRQGVRAGELFF. CDR3 nucleotide sequence: TGTGCCAGCAACCGACAGGGTGTACGGGCCGGGGAGCTGTTTTTT.

The V and J genes are TRBV6-1 and TRBJ2-7; 8 bases map to TRBD2. The CDR3 loop spans 14 amino acids. The germline gives CDR1 MNHNS, CDR2 SASEGT. Losses at the gene ends were 6 bases for V and 5 bases for J; bases not matched to a gene: 9. DNA for the CDR3: TGTGCCAGCAGGCCGTCAGGCGGGGGGCACGAGCAGTACTTC. This codes for CASRPSGGGHEQYF.

This clone was seen more than once but under ten times. The J gene is TRBJ1-2, the V gene TRBV30, with D tentatively TRBD1 (6 bases). The CDR3 extends over 14 amino acids. The germline gives CDR1 GTSNPN, CDR2 SVGIG (reference sequence). Deletions cut 7 bases from V and 2 bases from J, with 17 bases between. This CDR3 is CAFGPTGLNYGYTF. The CDR3 DNA reads TGTGCCTTCGGCCCGACAGGATTAAACTATGGCTACACCTTC.

The J gene is TRBJ1-1, the V gene TRBV18, with D unresolved. This CDR3 contains 14 residues. Germline lookup yields CDR1 KGHSH and CDR2 LQKENI. Trimming pared 8 bases from V and 3 bases from J, leaving 16 bases between. CDR3: CASLPVFSYTEAFF. As DNA, the CDR3 is TGTGCCAGCCTACCGGTCTTTAGTTACACTGAAGCTTTCTTT.

DNA for the CDR3: TGCAGTTTCGGATACCGGGGCATTCAGTACTTC. Its translation: CSFGYRGIQYF. The genes are TRBV20-1 and TRBJ2-4, with D perhaps matching TRBD2 (5 bases). CDR3 size: 11 residues. The V gene's germline CDR1 is DFQATT and CDR2 SNEGSKA (reference sequence). The ends were cut back, 8 bases at V and 9 bases at J, with 14 bases in the middle.

The chain joins TRBV19 to TRBJ2-5, with D perhaps matching TRBD2 (5 bases). This CDR3 region has 14 residues. Trimming removed 5 bases at V and 5 bases at J, with 15 bases between. From germline, CDR1 is LNHDA and CDR2 SQIVND (reference sequence). The CDR3 region has the DNA TGTGCCAGTAGTGTCCGGGGAAGCGTGGAGACCCAGTACTTC. This gives the protein CASSVRGSVETQYF.

The V and J genes are TRBV7-9 and TRBJ1-2, with 12 bases identical to TRBD1. This CDR3 contains 17 residues. The J segment lost 8 bases and the V segment lost 4 bases, leaving 14 bases of the junction unmatched. CDR1 and CDR2 (germline): SEHNR, FQNEAQ (reference sequence). The CDR3 loop reads CASSSTPGQGATGGYTF. The CDR3 region has the DNA TGTGCCAGCAGCTCGACTCCGGGACAGGGGGCAACGGGCGGCTACACCTTC.

V usage is TRBV5-4 and J usage is TRBJ2-3; maybe TRBD1 (6 bases). Germline CDR1 SGHNT, CDR2 YYREEE (reference sequence). This CDR3 has 15 amino acids. V was shortened by 3 bases and J by 9 bases, with 20 bases between the two germline ends. CDR3 protein: CASSSQGFGMATQYF. The CDR3 DNA sequence: TGTGCCAGCAGCTCACAGGGATTTGGAATGGCGACGCAGTATTTT.

This chain connects TRBV2 to TRBJ2-1; 8 bases map to TRBD2. The V and J ends lost 5 bases and 3 bases, in that order; junction bases with no gene match: 6. CDR3 length: 15 amino acids. Germline CDR1 and CDR2: SNHLY and FYNNEI. In DNA, the CDR3 is TGTGCCAGCAGTTCCCGGCGGGGGGTCTACAATGAGCAGTTCTTC. Protein: CASSSRRGVYNEQFF.

The genes are TRBV28 and TRBJ2-7, with TRBD2 matching 11 bases. Germline V lookup: CDR1 MDHEN, CDR2 SYDVKM. The CDR3 runs 14 residues. V lost 5 bases and J lost 3; bases outside the gene matches: 3. CDR3 sequence (DNA): TGTGCCAGCAGTCTAGGGACTAGCGGCTACGAGCAGTACTTC. Residues: CASSLGTSGYEQYF.

This CDR3 is CATQGLDTDGYTF. In DNA form, the CDR3 reads TGTGCCACTCAGGGGCTGGACACGGATGGCTACACCTTC. The chain has TRBV15 and TRBJ1-2, with D maybe TRBD1 (6 bases). Trimming shortened V by 9 bases and J by 6 bases, and 17 bases separated the two germline ends. CDR1 and CDR2 from the germline V gene are LNHNV and YYDKDF (reference sequence). The CDR3 extends over 13 amino acids. Looking up the rest from reference TRBV15 and TRBJ1-2 gives the full variable domain: DAMVIQNPRYQVTQFGKPVTLSCSQTLNHNVMYWYQQKSSQAPKLLFHYYDKDFNNEADTPDNFQSRRPNTSFCFLDIRSPGLGDTAMYLCATQGLDTDGYTFGSGTRLTVV.

The chain joins TRBV5-4 to TRBJ2-1; maybe TRBD1 (6 bases). The CDR3 has 12 residues. Per the germline V gene, CDR1 is SGHNT and CDR2 is YYREEE (reference sequence). The germline V and J ends were trimmed by 5 bases and 10 bases, with 13 bases remaining between them. The CDR3 bases are TGTGCCAGCAGTGTACCGGGACAAGAGCAGTTCTTC. It specifies CASSVPGQEQFF.

The chain is built from TRBV7-3 and TRBJ2-5; 11 nucleotides agree with TRBD2. V trimming: 5 bases; J trimming: 5 bases; junction bases outside the gene matches: 1. Germline V gives CDR1 SGHTA, CDR2 FQGTGA. The CDR3 length is 13 residues. CDR3 in DNA: TGTGCCAGCAGCCGGACTAGCGGGGAGACCCAGTACTTC. Translated, it gives CASSRTSGETQYF.

The gene calls are TRBV5-1 and TRBJ2-5; 8 bases are a match to TRBD1. The J call may be incorrect, as the DNA end agrees better with TRBJ2-7. This CDR3 comprises 15 residues. Germline V CDR1 and CDR2: SGHRS, YFSETQ. CDR3 nucleotides: TGCGCCAGCAGCTTGGACGCAGGGGGCCCCAGCGAGCAGTACTTC. This gives the protein CASSLDAGGPSEQYF.

V is TRBV7-2 and J is TRBJ2-7, with D perhaps matching TRBD2 (6 bases). The CDR3 length is 13 residues. Deletions cut 3 bases from V and 4 bases from J, with 10 bases between. Germline V gene data show CDR1 as SGHTA and CDR2 as FQGNSA. This chain's CDR3 is CASSFSGVYEQYF. The CDR3 region has the DNA TGTGCCAGCAGCTTCTCGGGGGTTTACGAGCAGTACTTC.

The genes are TRBV5-1 and TRBJ1-1, with unresolved D. CDR1 is SGHRS, CDR2 YFSETQ, per germline. Trimming took off 2 bases at V and 6 bases at J, with 11 bases between the two ends. CDR3 length equals 13 residues. The CDR3 DNA is TGCGCCAGCAGCTTAGACACCGTCCCTGAAGCTTTCTTT. It is translated as CASSLDTVPEAFF.

The chain has TRBV28 and TRBJ2-1; 7 bases align to TRBD1. Germline CDR1 reads MDHEN; CDR2 reads SYDVKM. The CDR3 has 15 amino acids. The J segment lost 2 bases and the V segment lost 7 bases, leaving 8 bases of the junction unmatched. The CDR3 DNA is TGTGCCAGCATCATCCGGGACAGACCCTACAATGAGCAGTTCTTC. It yields the protein CASIIRDRPYNEQFF.